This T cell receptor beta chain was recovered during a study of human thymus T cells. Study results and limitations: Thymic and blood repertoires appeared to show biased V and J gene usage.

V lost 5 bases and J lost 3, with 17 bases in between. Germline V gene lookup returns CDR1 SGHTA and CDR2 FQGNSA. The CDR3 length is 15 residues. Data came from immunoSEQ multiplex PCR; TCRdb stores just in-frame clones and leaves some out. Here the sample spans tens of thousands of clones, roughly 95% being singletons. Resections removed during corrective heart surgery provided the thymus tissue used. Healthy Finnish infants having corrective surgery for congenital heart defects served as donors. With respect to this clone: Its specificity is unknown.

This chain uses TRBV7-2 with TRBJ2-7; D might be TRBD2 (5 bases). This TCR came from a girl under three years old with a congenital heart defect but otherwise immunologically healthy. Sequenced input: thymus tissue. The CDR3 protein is CASSLRGGLIYEQYF. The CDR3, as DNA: TGTGCCAGCAGCCTACGGGGTGGGTTGATCTACGAGCAGTACTTC.